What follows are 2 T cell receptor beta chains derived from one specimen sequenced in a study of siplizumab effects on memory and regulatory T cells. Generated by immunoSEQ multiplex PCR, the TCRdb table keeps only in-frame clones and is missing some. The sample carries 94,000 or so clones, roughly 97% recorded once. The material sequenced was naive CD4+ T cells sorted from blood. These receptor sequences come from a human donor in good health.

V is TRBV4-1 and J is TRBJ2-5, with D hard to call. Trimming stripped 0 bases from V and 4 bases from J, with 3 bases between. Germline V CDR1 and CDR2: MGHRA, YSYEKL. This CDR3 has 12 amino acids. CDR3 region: CASSQDRETQYF. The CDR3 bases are TGCGCCAGCAGCCAAGATCGAGAGACCCAGTACTTC.

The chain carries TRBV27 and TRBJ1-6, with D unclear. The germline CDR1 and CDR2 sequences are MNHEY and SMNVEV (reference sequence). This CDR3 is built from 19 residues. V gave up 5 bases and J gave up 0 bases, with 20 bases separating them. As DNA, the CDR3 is TGTGCCAGCAGTCCCCGAAACCCAGGTGGGAGCTCCTATAATTCACCCCTCCACTTT. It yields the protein CASSPRNPGGSSYNSPLHF.